This TCR beta chain was obtained from a study of T-cell reconstitution after alpha-beta-depleted transplantation in children. This clonotype was counted only a few times. Preparing the TCRbeta library involved the use of unique molecular identifiers. TCRdb redid the calling of the PCR reads with MiXCR, one entry per CDR3 protein. Here the sample spans around 370,000 distinct CDR3 sequences, under 13% being singletons. Source: PBMCs from the stem cell graft donor, taken from the stem cell graft. The receptor comes from a human donor who donated a stem cell graft to a child with acute lymphoblastic leukemia.

In DNA form, the CDR3 reads TGTGCCAGCAGCCCCCAACTAGAGAGAAATGAGCAGTTCTTC. Residues: CASSPQLERNEQFF. This rearrangement joins TRBV3-1 to TRBJ2-1, with D maybe TRBD2 (5 bases). The germline V and J ends were trimmed by 4 bases and 7 bases, with 14 bases remaining between them. Germline CDR1 is LGHDT and CDR2 is YNNKEL (reference sequence). The CDR3 covers 14 residues.